This TCR beta chain comes out of a study of cytomegalovirus exposure and HLA in healthy donors. Study-wide points: In a later analysis, TCR beta V- and J-gene trimming was associated with a missense DCLRE1C variant.

As to this clone: Antigen: not known.

The PCR was carried out with 60 Vbeta primers and 13 Jbeta primers. Method: immunoSEQ multiplex PCR; TCRdb's copy keeps in-frame clones and lacks some. The table lists 29,000 or so clones. CDR1 is MNHEY and CDR2 is SVGAGI in the germline V gene. V was cut by 6 bases and J by 4 bases, with 15 bases left in between. The CDR3 covers 14 residues. Specimen: PBMCs. The V gene is TRBV6-5, the J gene TRBJ1-2; the D is unclear. This TCR came from a man aged 25 to 45 in good health and CMV-seronegative. The chain's CDR3 is CASRARRGIYGYTF. The DNA of the CDR3 is TGTGCCAGCAGAGCTCGTCGGGGTATCTATGGCTACACCTTC.